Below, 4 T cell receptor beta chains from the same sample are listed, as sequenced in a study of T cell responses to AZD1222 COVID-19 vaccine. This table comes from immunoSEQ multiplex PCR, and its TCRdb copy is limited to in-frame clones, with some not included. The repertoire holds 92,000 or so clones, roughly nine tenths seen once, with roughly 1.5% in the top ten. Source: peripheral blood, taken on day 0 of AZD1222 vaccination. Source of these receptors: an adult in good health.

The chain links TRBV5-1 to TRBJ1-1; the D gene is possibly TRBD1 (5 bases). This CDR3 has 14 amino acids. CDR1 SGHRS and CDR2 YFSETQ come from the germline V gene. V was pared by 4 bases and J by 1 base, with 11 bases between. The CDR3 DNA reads TGCGCCAGCAGCCCCGGGACGGGGAACACTGAAGCTTTCTTT. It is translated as CASSPGTGNTEAFF.

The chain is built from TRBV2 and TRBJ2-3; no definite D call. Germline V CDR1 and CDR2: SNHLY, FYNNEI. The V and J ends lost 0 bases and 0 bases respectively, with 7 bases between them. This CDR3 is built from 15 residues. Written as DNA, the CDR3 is TGTGCCAGCAGTGAAGCCACTACTAGCACAGATACGCAGTATTTT. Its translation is CASSEATTSTDTQYF.

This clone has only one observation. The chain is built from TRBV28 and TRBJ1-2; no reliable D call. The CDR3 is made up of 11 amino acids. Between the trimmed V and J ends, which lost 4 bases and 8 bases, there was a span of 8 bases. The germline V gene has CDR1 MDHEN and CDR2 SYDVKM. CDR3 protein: CASSYSKGYTF. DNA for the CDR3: TGTGCCAGCAGTTACTCCAAGGGCTACACCTTC.

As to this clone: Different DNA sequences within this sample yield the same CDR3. The CDR3 is CASSSGQGYGYTF. The CDR3 DNA sequence: TGTGCCAGCAGCTCCGGACAAGGTTATGGCTACACCTTC. The V gene is TRBV7-3, the J gene TRBJ1-2; tentative D call: TRBD1 (5 bases). Germline loops: CDR1 SGHTA, CDR2 FQGTGA. The germline V and J ends were trimmed by 4 bases and 5 bases, with 11 bases remaining between them. CDR3 length: 13 amino acids.